A selection of T cell receptor beta chains follows, all from one sample in a study of T-cell reconstitution after alpha-beta-depleted transplantation in children. TCRdb passed the PCR reads through MiXCR, listing each CDR3 protein once. The sample lists about 540,000 distinct CDR3 sequences, 27% occurring once. The sample here was PBMCs, taken before TCRalphabeta/CD19-depleted stem cell transplant. The receptors were sampled from a boy younger than two with Wiskott-Aldrich syndrome, due to receive a stem cell transplant. Both conserved end residues are part of each CDR3. The D gene is left open where the match is weak. Size is omitted from some rows. Given values are once, few, many or a class for expanded clones.

>TRBJ2-6|TRBV11-2|TRBD1|NA
CASSPSTGRTGANVLTF
TGTGCCAGCAGCCCTTCGACAGGGAGAACTGGGGCCAACGTCCTGACTTTC
>TRBJ2-3|TRBV15|NA|NA
CATSREPGRGTDTQYF
TGTGCCACCAGCAGAGAGCCGGGAAGGGGCACAGATACGCAGTATTTT
>TRBJ2-6|TRBV6-5|NA|few
CASSYSRQGSPSGANVLTF
TGTGCCAGCAGTTACTCGCGTCAGGGCTCCCCGTCTGGGGCCAACGTCCTGACTTTC
>TRBJ2-7|TRBV20-1|NA|NA
CSASKRLSYEQYF
TGCAGTGCTAGTAAGCGCCTGTCCTACGAGCAGTACTTC
>TRBJ1-5|TRBV7-9|NA|NA
CASSFRGEDQPQHF
TGTGCCAGCAGCTTCAGGGGAGAGGATCAGCCCCAGCATTTT
>TRBJ2-3|TRBV7-2|NA|few
CASSPTSRTDTQYF
TGTGCCAGCAGCCCCACGTCTCGCACAGATACGCAGTATTTT
>TRBJ2-7|TRBV5-1|NA|NA
CASSLVSTKMYF
TGCGCCAGCAGCTTGGTCTCGACAAAGATGTACTTC
>TRBJ2-3|TRBV29-1|NA|NA
CSVATSTDTQYF
TGCAGCGTTGCGACTAGCACAGATACGCAGTATTTT
>TRBJ2-7|TRBV7-9|NA|few
CASSLDRLREQYF
TGTGCCAGCAGCTTAGACAGGTTGAGGGAGCAGTACTTC
>TRBJ2-7|TRBV12-3/TRBV12-4|NA|many
CASSGSISYEQYF
TGTGCCAGCAGCGGCAGCATCTCCTACGAGCAGTACTTC
>TRBJ2-5|TRBV12-3/TRBV12-4|TRBD1|NA
CASSLAGGASQETQYF
TGTGCCAGCAGTTTAGCAGGGGGCGCTTCCCAAGAGACCCAGTACTTC
>TRBJ2-2|TRBV3-1|TRBD2|few
CASSPLAGAFGELFF
TGTGCCAGCAGCCCTTTGGCGGGAGCTTTCGGGGAGCTGTTTTTT
>TRBJ2-7|TRBV5-5|NA|NA
CASSGLSGYEQYF
TGTGCCAGCAGCGGGTTATCGGGATACGAGCAGTACTTC
>TRBJ2-3|TRBV12-3/TRBV12-4|NA|few
CASSLSRGGADTQYF
TGTGCCAGCAGTTTGTCCCGTGGAGGGGCAGATACGCAGTATTTT
>TRBJ2-1|TRBV7-8|NA|NA
CASSGAGARYNEQFF
TGTGCCAGCAGCGGAGCCGGCGCGCGCTACAATGAGCAGTTCTTC
>TRBJ2-7|TRBV5-6|NA|NA
CASSSKGMGEQYF
TGTGCCAGCAGCTCAAAAGGGATGGGCGAGCAGTACTTC
>TRBJ1-4|TRBV29-1|NA|NA
CSVEGPDEKLFF
TGCAGCGTTGAAGGGCCGGACGAAAAACTGTTTTTT
>TRBJ2-1|TRBV28|NA|NA
CASSLSDGYNEQFF
TGTGCCAGCAGTTTAAGTGACGGTTACAATGAGCAGTTCTTC
>TRBJ2-2|TRBV4-1|TRBD2|few
CASSPLGTSLPGELFF
TGCGCCAGCAGCCCACTAGGGACTAGCTTGCCCGGGGAGCTGTTTTTT
>TRBJ2-1|TRBV28|NA|few
CASTEGGLGQFF
TGTGCCAGCACCGAGGGGGGGTTGGGGCAGTTCTTC
>TRBJ2-5|TRBV15|NA|many
CATSRGRQGETQYF
TGTGCCACCAGTCGGGGGAGGCAGGGAGAGACCCAGTACTTC
>TRBJ2-5|TRBV9|NA|many
CASSVGVGETQYF
TGTGCCAGCAGTGTCGGGGTAGGGGAGACCCAGTACTTC
>TRBJ2-5|TRBV5-1|TRBD2|NA
CASSLVVSSGQETQYF
TGCGCCAGCAGCTTGGTTGTGTCTAGCGGCCAAGAGACCCAGTACTTC
>TRBJ1-5|TRBV6-1|TRBD1|NA
CASSRRGHQPQHF
TGTGCCAGCAGTCGCAGGGGGCACCAGCCCCAGCATTTT
>TRBJ2-7|TRBV20-1|TRBD2|few
CSADVAGGFGDQYF
TGCAGTGCCGACGTAGCGGGAGGCTTTGGGGATCAGTACTTC
>TRBJ2-1|TRBV20-1|TRBD2|NA
CSAPKTSASSYNEQFF
TGCAGTGCGCCCAAGACTAGCGCGAGCTCCTACAATGAGCAGTTCTTC
>TRBJ2-4|TRBV7-2|NA|few
CASSFRGSQNIQYF
TGTGCCAGCAGCTTTAGGGGGAGCCAAAACATTCAGTACTTC
>TRBJ1-2|TRBV5-5|TRBD1|NA
CASSDAPTGAGRNGYTF
TGTGCCAGCAGCGACGCCCCGACAGGGGCGGGAAGGAATGGCTACACCTTC
>TRBJ2-5|TRBV14|NA|NA
CASTPGLFKEETQYF
TGTGCCAGCACACCGGGCCTCTTTAAAGAAGAGACCCAGTACTTC
>TRBJ1-6|TRBV15|NA|NA
CATSRDLDTRSLHF
TGTGCCACCAGCAGAGATCTGGACACCCGGTCCCTCCACTTT
>TRBJ2-1|TRBV11-2|NA|NA
CASSLEASHEQFF
TGTGCCAGCAGCTTAGAGGCTAGCCATGAGCAGTTCTTC
>TRBJ1-1|TRBV6-1|TRBD1|NA
CASRQRTGTWDTEAFF
TGTGCCAGCAGACAACGGACAGGGACGTGGGACACTGAAGCTTTCTTT
>TRBJ2-1|TRBV24-1|NA|NA
CATSDLTPGGEQFF
TGTGCCACCAGTGATTTGACCCCCGGAGGCGAGCAGTTCTTC
>TRBJ2-3|TRBV5-1|NA|few
CASSLAPGVADTQYF
TGCGCCAGCAGCTTGGCCCCGGGAGTGGCAGATACGCAGTATTTT
>TRBJ1-4|TRBV3-1|NA|few
CASSPARGSNEKLFF
TGTGCCAGCAGCCCTGCGAGAGGGTCTAATGAAAAACTGTTTTTT
>TRBJ2-1|TRBV12-3/TRBV12-4|NA|few
CASSLDRGEGNEQFF
TGTGCCAGCAGTTTAGACCGGGGAGAAGGCAATGAGCAGTTCTTC
>TRBJ1-1|TRBV5-4|TRBD1|NA
CASSLGGGGGTEAFF
TGTGCCAGCAGCCTGGGTGGAGGGGGCGGTACTGAAGCTTTCTTT
>TRBJ2-5|TRBV20-1|NA|NA
CSALTDGETQYF
TGCAGTGCCCTCACGGATGGGGAGACCCAGTACTTC
>TRBJ2-3|TRBV9|NA|few
CASSVASSTDTQYF
TGTGCCAGCAGCGTAGCCAGCAGCACAGATACGCAGTATTTT
>TRBJ2-3|TRBV5-5|TRBD2|few
CASSFGGYRTDTQYF
TGTGCCAGCAGCTTCGGGGGGTACCGCACAGATACGCAGTATTTT
>TRBJ1-2|TRBV7-9|NA|NA
CASSLVPGIGYTF
TGTGCCAGCAGCCTAGTCCCCGGGATCGGCTACACCTTC
>TRBJ2-3|TRBV24-1|NA|few
CATSDAIAADTQYF
TGTGCCACCAGTGACGCTATAGCGGCAGATACGCAGTATTTT
>TRBJ2-1|TRBV20-1|NA|NA
CSASGLRVYNEQFF
TGCAGTGCTAGTGGCCTACGGGTCTACAATGAGCAGTTCTTC
>TRBJ1-6|TRBV5-1|TRBD1|few
CASSLNRGSNSPLHF
TGCGCCAGCAGCTTGAACAGGGGATCAAATTCACCCCTCCACTTT
>TRBJ2-1|TRBV7-2|TRBD2|few
CASSLGPGLAGGEQFF
TGTGCCAGCAGCTTAGGTCCGGGACTAGCGGGAGGTGAGCAGTTCTTC
>TRBJ1-2|TRBV7-2|NA|few
CASSQTDNRGYTF
TGTGCCAGCAGCCAGACAGACAATCGTGGCTACACCTTC
>TRBJ2-3|TRBV5-1|TRBD2|NA
CASSWGLADTFTTDTQYF
TGCGCCAGCAGCTGGGGACTAGCGGACACCTTTACTACAGATACGCAGTATTTT
>TRBJ2-1|TRBV27|NA|few
CASSFAVYNEQFF
TGTGCCAGCAGTTTCGCAGTCTACAATGAGCAGTTCTTC
>TRBJ2-6|TRBV12-5|NA|NA
CARGISGANVLTF
TGTGCTCGAGGGATCTCTGGGGCCAACGTCCTGACTTTC
>TRBJ2-1|TRBV28|TRBD2|few
CASSPSGPYNEQFF
TGTGCCAGCAGCCCTAGCGGGCCCTACAATGAGCAGTTCTTC
>TRBJ2-3|TRBV7-9|NA|few
CATRTAGRTDTQYF
TGTGCCACCCGAACGGCGGGGCGCACAGATACGCAGTATTTT
>TRBJ2-7|TRBV5-5|NA|NA
CASSLGQQNYEQYF
TGTGCCAGCAGCTTGGGACAGCAGAATTACGAGCAGTACTTC